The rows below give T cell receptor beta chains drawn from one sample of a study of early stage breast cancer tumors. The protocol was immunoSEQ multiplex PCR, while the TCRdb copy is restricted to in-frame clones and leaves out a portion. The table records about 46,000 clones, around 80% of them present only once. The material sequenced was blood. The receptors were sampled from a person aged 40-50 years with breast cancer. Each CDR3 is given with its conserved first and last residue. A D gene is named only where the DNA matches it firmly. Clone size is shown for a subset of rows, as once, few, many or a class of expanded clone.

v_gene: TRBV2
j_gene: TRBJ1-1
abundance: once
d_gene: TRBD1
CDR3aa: CASSDGTGNTEAFF
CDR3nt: TGTGCCAGCAGTGATGGGACAGGGAACACTGAAGCTTTCTTT

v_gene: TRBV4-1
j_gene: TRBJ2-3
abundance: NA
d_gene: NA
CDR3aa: CASSQDSYGNRDTQYF
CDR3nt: TGCGCCAGCAGCCAAGATTCTTACGGTAACCGGGATACGCAGTATTTT

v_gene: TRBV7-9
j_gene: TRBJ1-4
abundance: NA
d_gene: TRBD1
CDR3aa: CASSDPGQGKEKLFF
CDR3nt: TGTGCCAGCAGCGACCCGGGACAGGGGAAAGAAAAACTGTTTTTT

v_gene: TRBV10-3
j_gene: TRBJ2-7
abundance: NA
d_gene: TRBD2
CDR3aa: CAISWGAGGQYEQYF
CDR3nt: TGTGCCATCAGTTGGGGAGCGGGAGGTCAGTACGAGCAGTACTTC

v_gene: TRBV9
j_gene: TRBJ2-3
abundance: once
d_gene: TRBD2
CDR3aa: CASSVDDDTSGVTDTQYF
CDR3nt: TGTGCCAGCAGCGTAGACGATGATACTAGCGGAGTCACAGATACGCAGTATTTT

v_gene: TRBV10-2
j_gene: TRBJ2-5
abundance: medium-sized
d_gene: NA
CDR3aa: CASSESLSSYDF
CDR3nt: TGCGCCAGCAGTGAGTCATTAAGTTCCTACGACTTC

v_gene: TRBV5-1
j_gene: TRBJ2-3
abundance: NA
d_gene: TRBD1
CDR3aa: CASSSITGDGTDTQYF
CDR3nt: TGCGCCAGCAGCTCAATCACAGGGGATGGCACAGATACGCAGTATTTT

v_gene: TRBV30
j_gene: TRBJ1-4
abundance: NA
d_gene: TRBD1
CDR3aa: CAWNRGQANEKLFF
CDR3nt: TGTGCCTGGAACAGGGGGCAGGCTAATGAAAAACTGTTTTTT

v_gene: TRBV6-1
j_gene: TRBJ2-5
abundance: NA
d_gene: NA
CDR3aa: CASTRGLYQETQYF
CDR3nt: TGTGCCAGCACCCGGGGACTGTACCAAGAGACCCAGTACTTC

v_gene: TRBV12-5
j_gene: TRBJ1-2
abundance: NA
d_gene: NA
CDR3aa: CASGRDIYGYTF
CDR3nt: TGTGCTAGTGGCCGGGACATTTATGGCTACACCTTC

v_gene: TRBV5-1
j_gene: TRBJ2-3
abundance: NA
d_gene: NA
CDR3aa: CASSLLGLTDTQYF
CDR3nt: TGCGCCAGCAGCTTGTTGGGACTCACAGATACGCAGTATTTT

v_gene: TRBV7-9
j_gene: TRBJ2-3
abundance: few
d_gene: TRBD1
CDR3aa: CASSLNQGASHTQYF
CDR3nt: TGTGCCAGCAGCCTAAATCAGGGGGCATCGCATACGCAGTATTTT

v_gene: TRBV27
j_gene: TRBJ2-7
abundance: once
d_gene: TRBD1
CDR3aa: CASSSRRTGVGGPPYEQYF
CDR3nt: TGTGCCAGCAGTTCCCGGCGAACAGGGGTAGGTGGGCCACCCTACGAGCAGTACTTC

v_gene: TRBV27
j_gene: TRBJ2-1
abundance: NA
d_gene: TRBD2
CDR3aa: CASRASAGGLNEQFF
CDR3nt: TGTGCCAGCAGGGCATCAGCGGGAGGGCTCAATGAGCAGTTCTTC

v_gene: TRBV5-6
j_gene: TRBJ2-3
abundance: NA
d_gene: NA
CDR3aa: CASSTDFTDTQYF
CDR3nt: TGTGCCAGCAGCACCGACTTCACAGATACGCAGTATTTT

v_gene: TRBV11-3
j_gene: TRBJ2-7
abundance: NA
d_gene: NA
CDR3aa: CASSLVLVNEQYF
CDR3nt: TGTGCCAGCAGCTTAGTGCTCGTCAACGAGCAGTACTTC

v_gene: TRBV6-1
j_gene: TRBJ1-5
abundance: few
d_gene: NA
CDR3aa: CASSPIQGGGQPQHF
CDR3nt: TGTGCCAGCAGTCCTATACAGGGTGGTGGCCAGCCCCAGCATTTT

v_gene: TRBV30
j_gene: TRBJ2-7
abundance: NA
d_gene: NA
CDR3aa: CAWSTGAHEQYF
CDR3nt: TGTGCCTGGAGTACGGGGGCCCACGAGCAGTACTTC

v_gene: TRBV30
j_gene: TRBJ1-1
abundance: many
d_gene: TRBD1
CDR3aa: CAGRDRVNTEAFF
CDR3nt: TGTGCCGGAAGGGACAGGGTAAACACTGAAGCTTTCTTT

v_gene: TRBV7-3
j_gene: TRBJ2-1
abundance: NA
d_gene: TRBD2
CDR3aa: CASSSLGGTSGNEQFF
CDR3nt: TGTGCCAGCAGCTCATTGGGGGGGACTAGCGGCAATGAGCAGTTCTTC

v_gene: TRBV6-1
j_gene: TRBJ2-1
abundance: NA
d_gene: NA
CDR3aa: CASSGDPGAYNEQFF
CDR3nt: TGTGCCAGCAGTGGGGACCCTGGCGCTTACAATGAGCAGTTCTTC

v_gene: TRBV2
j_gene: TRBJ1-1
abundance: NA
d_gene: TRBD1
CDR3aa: CASMRSRTGTEAFF
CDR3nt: TGTGCCAGCATGAGGTCCCGGACAGGGACTGAAGCTTTCTTT

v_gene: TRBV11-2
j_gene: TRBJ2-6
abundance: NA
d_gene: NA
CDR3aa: CASSLDQGFGANVLTF
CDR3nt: TGTGCCAGCAGCTTAGATCAGGGCTTTGGGGCCAACGTCCTGACTTTC

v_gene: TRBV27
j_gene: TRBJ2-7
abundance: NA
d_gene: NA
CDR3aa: CASSLGSERAYEQYF
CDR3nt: TGTGCCAGCAGTTTAGGATCGGAGAGGGCCTACGAGCAGTACTTC

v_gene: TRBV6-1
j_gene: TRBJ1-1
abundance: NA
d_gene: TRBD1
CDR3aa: CASSGDRVNTEAFF
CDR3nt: TGTGCCAGCAGTGGGGACAGGGTGAACACTGAAGCTTTCTTT

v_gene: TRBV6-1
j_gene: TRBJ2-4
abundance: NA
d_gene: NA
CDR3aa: CASSEVGRSTIQYF
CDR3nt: TGTGCCAGCAGTGAAGTCGGCAGATCTACCATTCAGTACTTC

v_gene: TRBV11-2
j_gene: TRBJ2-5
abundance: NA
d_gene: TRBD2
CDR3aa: CASSLLAGRETQYF
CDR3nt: TGTGCCAGCAGCTTACTAGCGGGAAGGGAGACCCAGTACTTC

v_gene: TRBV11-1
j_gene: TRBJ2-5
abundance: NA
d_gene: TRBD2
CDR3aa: CASSLSTGGPETQYF
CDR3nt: TGTGCCAGCAGCTTATCAACGGGAGGGCCTGAGACCCAGTACTTC

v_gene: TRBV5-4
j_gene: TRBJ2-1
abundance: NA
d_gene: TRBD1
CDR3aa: CASSSRQGGNEQFF
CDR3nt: TGTGCCAGCAGCTCGAGACAGGGCGGGAATGAGCAGTTCTTC

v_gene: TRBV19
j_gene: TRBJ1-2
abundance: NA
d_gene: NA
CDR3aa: CASSLTDFHGYTF
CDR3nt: TGTGCCAGTAGTTTGACAGATTTTCATGGCTACACCTTC

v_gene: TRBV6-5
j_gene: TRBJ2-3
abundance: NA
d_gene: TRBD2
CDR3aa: CASHQAGRAADTQYF
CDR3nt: TGTGCCAGCCATCAAGCCGGGAGGGCTGCAGATACGCAGTATTTT

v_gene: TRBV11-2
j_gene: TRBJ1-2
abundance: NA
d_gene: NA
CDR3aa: CASSPTGAYGYTF
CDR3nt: TGTGCCAGCAGCCCGACAGGCGCCTATGGCTACACCTTC

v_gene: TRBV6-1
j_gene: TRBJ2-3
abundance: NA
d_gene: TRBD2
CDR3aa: CASSWVPTGGAEQYF
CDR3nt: TGTGCCAGCAGTTGGGTGCCTACCGGGGGGGCTGAGCAGTATTTT

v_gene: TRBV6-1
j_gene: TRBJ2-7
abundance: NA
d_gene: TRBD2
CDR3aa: CASSEPAGAYEQYF
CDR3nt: TGTGCCAGCAGTGAGCCAGCGGGAGCCTACGAGCAGTACTTC

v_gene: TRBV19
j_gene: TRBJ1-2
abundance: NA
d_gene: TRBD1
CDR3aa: CATGTGSNYGYTF
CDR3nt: TGTGCCACCGGGACAGGGAGCAACTATGGCTACACCTTC

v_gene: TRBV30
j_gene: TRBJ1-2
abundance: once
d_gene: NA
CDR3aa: CAWSVYGTYGYTF
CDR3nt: TGTGCCTGGAGTGTCTACGGAACCTATGGCTACACCTTC

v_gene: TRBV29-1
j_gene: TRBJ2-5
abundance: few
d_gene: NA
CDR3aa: CSVEDRMGLVTQYF
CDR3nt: TGCAGCGTTGAAGATCGTATGGGGCTGGTGACCCAGTACTTC

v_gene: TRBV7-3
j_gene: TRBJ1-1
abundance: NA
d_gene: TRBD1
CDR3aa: CASSQGENTEAFF
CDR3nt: TGTGCCAGCAGCCAGGGGGAGAACACTGAAGCTTTCTTT

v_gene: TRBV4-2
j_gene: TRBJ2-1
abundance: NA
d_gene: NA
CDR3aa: CASSPNLINEQFF
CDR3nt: TGTGCCAGCAGCCCGAATCTCATCAATGAGCAGTTCTTC

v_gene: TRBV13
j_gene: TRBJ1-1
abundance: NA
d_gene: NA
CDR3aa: CASSLAGRTLEAFF
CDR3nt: TGTGCCAGCAGCTTAGCCGGCCGGACACTTGAAGCTTTCTTT